This T cell receptor beta chain derives from a study of response to subunit inactivated influenza vaccine. Note on this clonotype: Its matching antigen is unknown.

A single record per CDR3 protein comes from TCRdb applying MiXCR to the RT-PCR reads. The sample has 610,000 or so distinct CDR3 sequences; about 15% are singletons. General study results and limits: With each seasonal influenza vaccination, the authors suggested, few new T cells are recruited.

Losses at the gene ends were 6 bases for V and 6 bases for J; bases not matched to a gene: 8. The CDR3 has 14 amino acids. The chain joins TRBV12-3 or TRBV12-4 to TRBJ1-3; TRBD1 agrees at 7 bases. The sequence came from a man aged 45-60 years who received an inactivated influenza vaccine. Source: PBMCs from blood, taken 11 to 12 days after vaccination. The CDR3 is CASRTGATANTIYF. The CDR3 region has the DNA TGTGCCAGCAGAACAGGGGCTACGGCAAACACCATATATTTT.